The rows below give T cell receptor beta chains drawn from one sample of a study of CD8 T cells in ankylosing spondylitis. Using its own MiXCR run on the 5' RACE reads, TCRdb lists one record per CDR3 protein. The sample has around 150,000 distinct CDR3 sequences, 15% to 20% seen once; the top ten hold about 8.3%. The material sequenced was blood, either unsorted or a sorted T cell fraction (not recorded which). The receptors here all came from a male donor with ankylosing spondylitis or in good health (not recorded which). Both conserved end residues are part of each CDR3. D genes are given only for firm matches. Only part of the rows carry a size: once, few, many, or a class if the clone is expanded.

CDR3: CCARATYSKRLNTEAFF
DNA: TGCTGTGCTAGAGCTACCTACAGCAAACGCTTGAACACTGAAGCTTTCTTT
D: .
J: TRBJ1-1
V: TRBV20-1
size: .

CDR3: CASSPQGGWQPQHF
DNA: TGTGCCAGCTCACCTCAGGGGGGCTGGCAGCCCCAGCATTTT
D: TRBD1
J: TRBJ1-5
V: TRBV18
size: many

CDR3: CAAFDGFNEKLFF
DNA: TGTGCCGCCTTCGATGGCTTTAATGAAAAACTGTTTTTT
D: .
J: TRBJ1-4
V: TRBV6-1
size: .

CDR3: CASSLAVGQGSQPQHF
DNA: TGTGCCAGCAGCTTAGCAGTTGGACAGGGTAGCCAGCCCCAGCATTTT
D: TRBD1
J: TRBJ1-5
V: TRBV7-2
size: few

CDR3: CASSLAVAGVADTQYF
DNA: TGCGCCAGCAGCTTGGCGGTAGCGGGAGTAGCTGATACGCAGTATTTT
D: TRBD2
J: TRBJ2-3
V: TRBV5-1
size: many

CDR3: CSQRGSGNIQYF
DNA: TGCAGTCAGCGGGGGAGCGGGAACATTCAGTACTTC
D: TRBD2
J: TRBJ2-4
V: TRBV20-1
size: many

CDR3: CSAGASLHEQYF
DNA: TGCAGTGCTGGGGCGTCTTTACACGAGCAGTACTTC
D: .
J: TRBJ2-7
V: TRBV20-1
size: .

CDR3: CASLPDGSDTQYF
DNA: TGCGCCAGCTTACCGGATGGTTCAGATACGCAGTATTTT
D: .
J: TRBJ2-3
V: TRBV5-1
size: .

CDR3: CASSLEEDGEKLFF
DNA: TGCGCCAGCAGCTTGGAAGAGGACGGTGAAAAACTGTTTTTT
D: .
J: TRBJ1-4
V: TRBV5-1
size: .

CDR3: CSGVEGFGTGELFF
DNA: TGCAGTGGTGTGGAGGGGTTCGGGACCGGGGAGCTGTTTTTT
D: .
J: TRBJ2-2
V: TRBV20-1
size: many

CDR3: CASRGTGGNEQYF
DNA: TGTGCCAGCAGGGGGACAGGGGGAAACGAGCAGTACTTC
D: TRBD1
J: TRBJ2-7
V: TRBV11-2
size: .

CDR3: CATSDRGGQGNYNEQFF
DNA: TGTGCCACCAGTGATAGGGGGGGACAGGGCAATTACAATGAGCAGTTCTTC
D: TRBD1
J: TRBJ2-1
V: TRBV24-1
size: many

CDR3: CASSFVASGDRDTQYF
DNA: TGTGCCAGCAGTTTCGTGGCTAGCGGGGACAGAGATACGCAGTATTTT
D: TRBD2
J: TRBJ2-3
V: TRBV28
size: few

CDR3: CSSVRAAYNEQFF
DNA: TGCAGCTCCGTCAGGGCGGCTTACAATGAGCAGTTCTTC
D: .
J: TRBJ2-1
V: TRBV29-1
size: few

CDR3: CASSDRQETQYF
DNA: TGTGCCAGCAGCGATCGTCAGGAGACCCAGTACTTC
D: .
J: TRBJ2-5
V: TRBV11-2
size: .

CDR3: CASSPGTEGWETQYF
DNA: TGTGCCAGCAGTCCCGGAACCGAGGGTTGGGAGACCCAGTACTTC
D: .
J: TRBJ2-5
V: TRBV12-3/TRBV12-4
size: few

CDR3: CASRDGTGIYEQYF
DNA: TGTGCCAGCAGGGACGGGACAGGGATCTACGAGCAGTACTTC
D: TRBD1
J: TRBJ2-7
V: TRBV13
size: .

CDR3: CASSPPVSSDTQYF
DNA: TGTGCCAGCAGCCCCCCGGTGAGCTCAGATACGCAGTATTTT
D: .
J: TRBJ2-3
V: TRBV12-3/TRBV12-4
size: many

CDR3: CSVVSYNEQFF
DNA: TGCAGCGTTGTCTCCTACAATGAGCAGTTCTTC
D: .
J: TRBJ2-1
V: TRBV29-1
size: many

CDR3: CASSGQINTGELFF
DNA: TGCGCCAGCAGTGGGCAGATCAACACCGGGGAGCTGTTTTTT
D: .
J: TRBJ2-2
V: TRBV10-2
size: .

CDR3: CASSLSRTGWVPQHF
DNA: TGTGCCAGCAGCTTATCTCGGACAGGGTGGGTCCCCCAGCATTTT
D: TRBD1
J: TRBJ1-5
V: TRBV12-3/TRBV12-4
size: .

CDR3: CASSLYRGDPNTEAFF
DNA: TGTGCCAGCAGTTTATACAGGGGGGACCCGAACACTGAAGCTTTCTTT
D: TRBD1
J: TRBJ1-1
V: TRBV28
size: many

CDR3: CASSILSGPYNEQFF
DNA: TGTGCCAGCAGCATACTTTCCGGGCCCTACAATGAGCAGTTCTTC
D: .
J: TRBJ2-1
V: TRBV11-1
size: few